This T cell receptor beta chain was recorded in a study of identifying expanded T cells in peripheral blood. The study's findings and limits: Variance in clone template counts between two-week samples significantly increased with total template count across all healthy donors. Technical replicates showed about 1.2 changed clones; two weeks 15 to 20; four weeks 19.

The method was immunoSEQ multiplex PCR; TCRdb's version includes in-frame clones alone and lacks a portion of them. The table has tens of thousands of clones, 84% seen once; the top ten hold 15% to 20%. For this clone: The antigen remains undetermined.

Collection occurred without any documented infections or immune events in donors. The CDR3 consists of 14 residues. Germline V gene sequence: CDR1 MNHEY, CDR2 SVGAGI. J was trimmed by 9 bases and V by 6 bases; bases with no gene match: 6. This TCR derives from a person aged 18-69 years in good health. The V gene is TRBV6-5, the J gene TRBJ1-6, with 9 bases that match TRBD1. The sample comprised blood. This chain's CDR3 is CASRVGTGSSPLHF. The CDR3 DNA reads TGTGCCAGCAGGGTCGGGACAGGGTCTTCACCCCTCCACTTT.